The text below deals with one T cell receptor (beta chain). Only a few counts were recorded for this clonotype. Its antigen is currently not known. The record has no base qualities; no much larger clone is one base away. Sequenced using an Illumina NovaSeq 6000. Using 5'RACE with constant-segment primers, TCRalpha and TCRbeta cDNA libraries were constructed, with sample barcodes and unique molecular identifiers added in the process. RNA was extracted from every sample with Trizol reagent. Library amplification was performed in two PCR steps, and a second sample barcode and Illumina TruSeq adapters were introduced in the second step. The libraries were sequenced on an Illumina NovaSeq using 2 x 150 bp paired-end reads. The source study handled its data this way. The reads were demultiplexed and collapsed into UMI-guided consensus sequences using migec v1.2.7. With mixcr v2.1.11, UMI consensuses were aligned to TRA and TRB V and J templates and assembled into clonotypes. Clonotypes were classified as expanded or contracted when called significant by both edgeR and NoisET, with noise models trained on biological replicates. edgeR calls used a false discovery rate-adjusted p below 0.01 and a log2 fold-change threshold of 1. As an exploratory analysis of dynamics, max-normalized trajectories of the 1000 most abundant clonotypes were examined by PCA with hierarchical clustering. Separately sequenced CD4+ and CD8+ repertoires were used to assign the CD4 or CD8 phenotype of responding clones. Through fastp at Q25 and MiXCR, TCRdb rebuilt clones from the public reads, retaining in-frame beta chains. All rows with the same CDR3 protein become a single entry with the most common DNA and genes. In this record, the V and J calls reflect TCRdb's handling and not the investigators' own analysis. The sample table records roughly 130,000 distinct CDR3 sequences; 5% to 6.5% of these occur just once. Together, the top ten hold roughly 2% of the sample.

These data are taken from a study of T-cell memory formation after mild COVID-19 listed by TCRdb under 2021. Background for the entire study: TCR sequence clusters from the two donors were found to be largely donor specific. Longitudinal TCRalpha and TCRbeta repertoire sequencing tracked T-cell clones expanding and contracting after mild COVID-19 in two donors. The cohort comprised two young, previously healthy adult volunteers, one female and one male.

From cysteine to phenylalanine, the CDR3 is 15 amino acids long. Only the CDR3 part of the read is kept: 45 bases, read in frame from the first base. Ends trimmed: V by 3 bases, J by 1 base; bases unmatched to a gene: 2. CDR1 and CDR2 are drawn from the germline V gene: SNHLY, FYNNEI. PBMCs were isolated by Ficoll-Paque density gradient centrifugation. Overall results and qualifications from the work: Clones that contracted from day 15 to 85 showed balanced CD4/CD8 phenotypes, whereas a second wave of clones that expanded from day 15 to 37 leaned towards CD4+. The detection of some responding clones in pre-infection memory suggests that pre-existing cross-reactive memory T cells joined the SARS-CoV-2 response. Only two mild cases were covered in the study, and larger cohorts including severe cases with pre-infection samples were considered necessary. Contracting CD4+ clones appeared mostly in the CM and EM memory subsets, whereas CD8+ clones were enriched in EMRA. SARS-CoV-2 specificity of the second-wave clones peaking on day 37 was not confirmed.

The sequence is built from TRBV2 and TRBJ2-3, and 9 bases in between align with TRBD2. Specimen: PBMCs or a T cell subset sorted from them (not recorded which). This sequence was found in an adult woman who had mild COVID-19 (a few samples of this study predate the infection). The sample titles of this study are shuffled in the database, so cell type and time point are left out; the donor was told from shared clones. The DNA sequence is TGTGCCAGCAGTGAGCGGGGGGGCCGCACAGATACGCAGTATTTT. This codes for CASSERGGRTDTQYF.